Presented here are 23 T cell receptor beta chains from one specimen sequenced in a study of shared clonotypes between healthy human individuals. Generated by immunoSEQ multiplex PCR, the TCRdb table keeps only in-frame clones and is missing some. The sample includes about 2.3 million clones, under 95% of them seen just once. The specimen sequenced was naive CD4+ T cells from PBMCs. Subset: CD45RA+ positively selected. All receptors derive from a man younger than 35 in good health. Some clones in this sample may be carry-over from other donors' samples.

This chain connects TRBV18 to TRBJ2-2; a weak D match, TRBD2 (6 bases). Germline loops: CDR1 KGHSH, CDR2 LQKENI. Between the trimmed V and J ends, which lost 3 bases and 4 bases, there was a span of 15 bases. This CDR3 contains 16 residues. The CDR3 reads CASSPQPGASTGELFF. The CDR3 DNA follows: TGTGCCAGCTCACCCCAGCCGGGAGCTTCCACCGGGGAGCTGTTTTTT.

The rearrangement links TRBV9 to TRBJ2-4, with D possibly being TRBD2 (6 bases). The germline CDR1 and CDR2 sequences are SGDLS and YYNGEE. CDR3 length: 13 amino acids. Trimming stripped 4 bases from V and 6 bases from J, with 11 bases between. The CDR3 loop reads CASSPRGTNIQYF. The DNA of the CDR3 is TGTGCCAGCAGCCCCCGCGGGACAAACATTCAGTACTTC. Drawing the rest from reference TRBV9 and TRBJ2-4, the complete variable domain is DSGVTQTPKHLITATGQRVTLRCSPRSGDLSVYWYQQSLDQGLQFLIQYYNGEERAKGNILERFSAQQFPDLHSELNLSSLELGDSALYFCASSPRGTNIQYFGAGTRLSVL.

The chain employs TRBV7-9 and TRBJ1-1; D possibly corresponds to TRBD1 (6 bases). The length of the CDR3 is 14 residues. Germline assignment: CDR1 SEHNR and CDR2 FQNEAQ (reference sequence). V lost 5 bases to trimming and J lost 1 base, with 11 bases between them. The CDR3 bases are TGTGCCAGCAGCCCACAACAGGGGAACACTGAAGCTTTCTTT. Its protein is CASSPQQGNTEAFF.

To note about this clone: The same CDR3 also results from other DNA sequences found in this sample. This chain links TRBV7-2 with TRBJ2-5; D call uncertain. Germline V gene data show CDR1 as SGHTA and CDR2 as FQGNSA. With 1 base removed from V and 7 bases from J, the gap between germline ends came to 7 bases. This CDR3 has 12 residues. The CDR3 nucleotides read TGTGCCAGCAGCTTAGAGGTGGGGACCCAGTACTTC. It is translated as CASSLEVGTQYF.

The chain uses TRBV7-2 and TRBJ1-4; D not resolved. The CDR3 consists of 13 residues. Trimming shortened V by 4 bases and J by 7 bases, and 10 bases separated the two germline ends. The germline V gene encodes CDR1 SGHTA and CDR2 FQGNSA. The CDR3 is CASSYWGTEKLFF. The CDR3 DNA is TGTGCCAGCAGCTACTGGGGTACTGAAAAACTGTTTTTT. Supplemented by reference TRBV7-2 and TRBJ1-4, the full variable domain reads GAGVSQSPSNKVTEKGKDVELRCDPISGHTALYWYRQSLGQGLEFLIYFQGNSAPDKSGLPSDRFSAERTGGSVSTLTIQRTQQEDSAVYLCASSYWGTEKLFFGSGTQLSVL.

The chain links TRBV5-1 to TRBJ2-2; D is perhaps TRBD1 (6 bases). The CDR3 extends over 14 amino acids. CDR1 is SGHRS, CDR2 YFSETQ, per germline. The V and J ends lost 7 bases and 5 bases respectively, with 15 bases between them. The CDR3: CASGETRGTGELFF. The CDR3 DNA follows: TGCGCCAGCGGGGAAACTAGGGGGACCGGGGAGCTGTTTTTT.

CDR3 DNA: TGTGCCAGCAGCCCCATGGGGGTTAGAGCTAATGAAAAACTGTTTTTT. Amino acids: CASSPMGVRANEKLFF. The chain joins TRBV7-2 to TRBJ1-4; maybe TRBD1 (5 bases). The CDR3 sequence is 16 residues long. The germline CDR1 and CDR2 sequences are SGHTA and FQGNSA. The V and J ends lost 5 bases and 3 bases respectively, with 16 bases between them.

The V gene is TRBV4-1, the J gene TRBJ2-1; 9 bases agree with TRBD2. J lost 0 bases, V lost 3 bases, and 21 bases had no gene match. Per germline, CDR1 MGHRA and CDR2 YSYEKL. The CDR3 consists of 22 residues. CDR3 protein: CASSHPRGLVAHSGSSYNEQFF. CDR3 bases: TGCGCCAGCAGCCACCCTAGGGGCCTAGTGGCACATAGCGGGAGCTCCTACAATGAGCAGTTCTTC.

The rearrangement uses TRBV6-1 and TRBJ1-3, with 7 positions matching TRBD1. The V gene's germline CDR1 is MNHNS and CDR2 SASEGT. The CDR3 is made up of 15 amino acids. After removal of 7 bases from V and 2 bases from J, the junction contained 8 bases not matched to a gene. CDR3 protein: CASTPIDRAGNTIYF. The CDR3 bases are TGTGCCAGCACACCGATCGACAGGGCTGGAAACACCATATATTTT.

J is TRBJ2-3 and V is TRBV25-1; D might be TRBD2 (7 bases). Trimming took 5 bases from V and 5 from J, leaving 17 bases between them. Looked up from germline, CDR1 is MGHDK and CDR2 is SYGVNS. There are 15 residues in the CDR3. CDR3 sequence reads: CASSLLQGGGDTQYF. The CDR3 region has the DNA TGTGCCAGCAGTCTCCTACAGGGAGGGGGAGATACGCAGTATTTT.

V is TRBV19 and J is TRBJ1-3; 10 nucleotides align to TRBD1. The CDR3 has 15 residues. The J segment lost 2 bases and the V segment lost 5 bases, leaving 3 bases of the junction unmatched. Germline CDR1 LNHDA, CDR2 SQIVND (reference sequence). The CDR3 loop reads CASSRQGATGNTIYF. CDR3 nucleotide sequence: TGTGCCAGTAGTCGACAGGGGGCGACTGGAAACACCATATATTTT.

This chain uses TRBV2 with TRBJ1-2; possibly TRBD1 for D (6 bases). The germline gives CDR1 SNHLY, CDR2 FYNNEI. The CDR3 covers 12 residues. Between the trimmed V and J ends, which lost 5 bases and 8 bases, there was a span of 12 bases. The DNA for the CDR3 is TGTGCCAGCAGTAACAGGGCTTACGGCTACACCTTC. Translation gives CASSNRAYGYTF.

V gene TRBV28 combines with J gene TRBJ1-3; possible D gene TRBD1, 5 bases. V lost 4 bases, J lost 0 bases, and 13 bases lay in between. Germline V gene lookup returns CDR1 MDHEN and CDR2 SYDVKM. This CDR3 is 16 amino acids long. CDR3 region: CASSSPGLSSGNTIYF. As DNA, the CDR3 is TGTGCCAGCAGTTCCCCGGGGCTGAGCTCTGGAAACACCATATATTTT.

The CDR3 DNA sequence: TGCGCCAGCCGGGTCGATCCCAATCAGCCCCAGCATTTT. Translated, it gives CASRVDPNQPQHF. The rearrangement joins TRBV10-2 to TRBJ1-5; no clear D gene. V lost 8 bases, J lost 3 bases, and 11 bases lay in between. In germline, CDR1 is WSHSY, CDR2 SAAADI. The CDR3 runs 13 residues.

The chain uses TRBV28 and TRBJ1-5; 7 bases fit TRBD1. CDR3 length: 16 residues. J lost 7 bases, V lost 4 bases, and 13 bases had no gene match. The germline V gene has CDR1 MDHEN and CDR2 SYDVKM. The CDR3, as DNA: TGTGCCAGCAGTTACGCCCCGACAGGGCGGCAGCAGCCCCAGCATTTT. Encoded protein: CASSYAPTGRQQPQHF.

The chain couples TRBV15 to TRBJ2-4; maybe TRBD1 (6 bases). Between the trimmed V and J ends, which lost 1 base and 2 bases, there was a span of 9 bases. The CDR3 loop spans 15 amino acids. The germline V gene has CDR1 LNHNV and CDR2 YYDKDF (reference sequence). The CDR3 bases are TGTGCCACCAGCAGAGGACAGGCGACCAAAAACATTCAGTACTTC. Translated: CATSRGQATKNIQYF.

The genes are TRBV19 and TRBJ1-1; possible D gene TRBD1, 5 bases. Germline values: CDR1 LNHDA, CDR2 SQIVND (reference sequence). CDR3 length: 15 residues. Trimming left V 4 bases short and J 0 bases short, with 12 bases between. The CDR3 nucleotides read TGTGCCAGTAGTAAGGCCGACAGAATGAACACTGAAGCTTTCTTT. This translates into CASSKADRMNTEAFF.

Details on this clone: Other DNA sequences in the sample encode the same CDR3. The chain recombines TRBV18 with TRBJ2-7; 8 bases align to TRBD1. The CDR3 length is 14 residues. Germline CDR1 KGHSH, CDR2 LQKENI. Unmatched junction bases numbered 6, after V lost 4 bases and J lost 4 bases. The CDR3 DNA is TGTGCCAGCTCACGAGACAGGGGAGGTTACGAGCAGTACTTC. Protein sequence: CASSRDRGGYEQYF.

The V gene is TRBV5-1, the J gene TRBJ2-1; the match to TRBD2 covers 8 bases. Trimming removed 3 bases from V and 5 bases from J; junction bases left unmatched: 4. CDR3 length equals 14 residues. The germline V gene encodes CDR1 SGHRS and CDR2 YFSETQ. The CDR3 spells CASSSSGQNNEQFF. CDR3 coding DNA: TGCGCCAGCAGCTCTAGCGGGCAAAACAATGAGCAGTTCTTC.

The chain joins TRBV9 to TRBJ2-2; 8 nucleotides agree with TRBD2. V gave up 0 bases and J gave up 3 bases; unmatched junction bases: 4. The CDR3 is 16 residues long. CDR1 SGDLS and CDR2 YYNGEE come from the germline V gene. The CDR3 region has the DNA TGTGCCAGCAGCGTAGCTCCGGGAGGGTACACCGGGGAGCTGTTTTTT. Translation: CASSVAPGGYTGELFF.

This clone was observed a single time. This chain joins TRBV19 and TRBJ1-2, with D tentatively TRBD1 (6 bases). Germline V gene data show CDR1 as LNHDA and CDR2 as SQIVND (reference sequence). Trimming removed 6 bases from V and 7 bases from J, with 18 bases in between. This CDR3 has 14 amino acids. CDR3 in DNA: TGTGCCAGTAGCCCCAGAGGGCAGGGGCGTGGCTACACCTTC. As protein: CASSPRGQGRGYTF.

The chain has TRBV10-3 and TRBJ2-3; the D is unclear. The CDR3 runs 13 residues. CDR1 and CDR2 (germline): ENHRY, SYGVKD. Trimming took 0 bases from V and 8 from J, leaving 9 bases between them. The CDR3, as DNA: TGTGCCATCAGTGAGTCGGCGTCAGCTACGCAGTATTTT. Translating gives CAISESASATQYF.

This chain connects TRBV10-1 to TRBJ2-1; 11 bases map to TRBD2. With V trimmed by 0 bases and J by 8 bases, 18 bases remained unmatched. This CDR3 is built from 20 residues. The germline V gene has CDR1 WNHNN and CDR2 SYGVQD (reference sequence). This CDR3 reads CASSESSGILQLAGVHEQFF. DNA for the CDR3: TGCGCCAGCAGTGAGTCTTCAGGAATTCTACAACTAGCGGGAGTACATGAGCAGTTCTTC.